The entry that follows covers one T cell receptor (beta chain) sequence. The CDR3 consists of 15 residues. The data are from a study of blood T cell repertoires in COVID-19. The assay was immunoSEQ multiplex PCR, and TCRdb's table has in-frame clones only and misses some. The sample shows about 260,000 clones, more than 70% of them seen only once. The rearrangement uses TRBV12-2 and TRBJ2-2; the tabulated D call, TRBD2, remains unverified against the DNA. TRBV12-2 is recorded as a pseudogene. The sample was PBMCs or T cells enriched from blood (not recorded which). The origin of this receptor is a woman between 45 and 65 years old who had recovered from COVID-19. The CDR3 DNA reads TGTGCAAGTCGGTTACCGGGGGAAAACACCGGGGAGCTGTTTTTT. Its translation: CASRLPGENTGELFF.